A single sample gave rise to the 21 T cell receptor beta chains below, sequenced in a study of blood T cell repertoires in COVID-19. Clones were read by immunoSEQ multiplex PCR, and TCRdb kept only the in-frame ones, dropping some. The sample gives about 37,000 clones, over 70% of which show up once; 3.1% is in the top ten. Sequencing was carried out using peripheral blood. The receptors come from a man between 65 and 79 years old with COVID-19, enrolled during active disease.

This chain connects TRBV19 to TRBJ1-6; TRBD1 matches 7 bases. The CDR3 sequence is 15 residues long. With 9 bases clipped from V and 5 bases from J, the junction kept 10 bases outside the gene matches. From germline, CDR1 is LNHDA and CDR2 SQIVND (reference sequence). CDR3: CARPLRDSDNSPLHF. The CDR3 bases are TGTGCCAGACCTCTCCGGGACAGTGATAATTCACCCCTCCACTTT.

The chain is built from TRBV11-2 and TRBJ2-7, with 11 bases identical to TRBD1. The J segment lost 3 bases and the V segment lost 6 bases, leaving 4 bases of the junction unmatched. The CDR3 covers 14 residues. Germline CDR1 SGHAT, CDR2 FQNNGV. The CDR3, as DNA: TGTGCCAGCAGAGGACAGGGGGCGGGCTACGAGCAGTACTTC. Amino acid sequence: CASRGQGAGYEQYF.

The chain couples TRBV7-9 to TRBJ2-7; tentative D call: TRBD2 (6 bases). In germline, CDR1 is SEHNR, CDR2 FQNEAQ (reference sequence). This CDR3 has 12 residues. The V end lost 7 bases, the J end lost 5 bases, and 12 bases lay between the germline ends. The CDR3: CASNPGTDEQYF. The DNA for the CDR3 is TGTGCCAGCAACCCTGGGACTGACGAGCAGTACTTC.

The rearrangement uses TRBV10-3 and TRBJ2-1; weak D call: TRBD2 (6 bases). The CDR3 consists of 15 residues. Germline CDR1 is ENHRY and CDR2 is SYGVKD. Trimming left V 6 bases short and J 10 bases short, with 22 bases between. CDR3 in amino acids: CAIRVDAGSGREQFF. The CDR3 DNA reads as TGTGCCATCAGGGTTGATGCGGGATCTGGAAGGGAGCAGTTCTTC.

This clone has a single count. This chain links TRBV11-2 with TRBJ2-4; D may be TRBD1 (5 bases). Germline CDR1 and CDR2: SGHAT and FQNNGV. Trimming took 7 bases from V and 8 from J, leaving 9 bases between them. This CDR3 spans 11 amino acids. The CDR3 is CASTQGDIQYF. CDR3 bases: TGTGCCAGCACCCAAGGGGACATTCAGTACTTC. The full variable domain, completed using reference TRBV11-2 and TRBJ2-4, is EAGVAQSPRYKIIEKRQSVAFWCNPISGHATLYWYQQILGQGPKLLIQFQNNGVVDDSQLPKDRFSAERLKGVDSTLKIQPAKLEDSAVYLCASTQGDIQYFGAGTRLSVL.

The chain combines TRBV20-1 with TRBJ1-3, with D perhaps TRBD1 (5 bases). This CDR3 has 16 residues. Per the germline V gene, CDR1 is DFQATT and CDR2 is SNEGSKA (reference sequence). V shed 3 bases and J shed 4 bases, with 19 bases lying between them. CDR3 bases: TGCAGTGCTAGTGGATCCTCAGGGTTCGGGGGAAACACCATATATTTT. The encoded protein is CSASGSSGFGGNTIYF.

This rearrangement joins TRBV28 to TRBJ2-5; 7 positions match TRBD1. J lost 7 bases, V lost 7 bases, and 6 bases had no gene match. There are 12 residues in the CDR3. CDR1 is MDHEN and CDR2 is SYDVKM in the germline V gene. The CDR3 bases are TGTGCCAGCAATAGGGGGCAGTGGACCCAGTACTTC. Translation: CASNRGQWTQYF.

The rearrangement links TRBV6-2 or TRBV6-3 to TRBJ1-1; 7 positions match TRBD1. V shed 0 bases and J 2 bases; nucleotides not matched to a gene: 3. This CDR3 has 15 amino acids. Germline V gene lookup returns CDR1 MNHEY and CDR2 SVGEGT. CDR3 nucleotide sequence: TGTGCCAGCAGTTACTCGGGACAGCTTAACACTGAAGCTTTCTTT. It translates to CASSYSGQLNTEAFF.

CDR3: CASSLYSPDYEQYF. CDR3 DNA: TGTGCCAGCAGTTTATATTCTCCAGACTACGAGCAGTACTTC. V gene TRBV27 combines with J gene TRBJ2-7; D is unclear. The ends were cut back, 1 base at V and 3 bases at J, with 10 bases in the middle. Germline CDR1 is MNHEY and CDR2 is SMNVEV (reference sequence). This CDR3 is built from 14 residues.

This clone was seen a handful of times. CDR3 loop: CASSLEGQPQHF. CDR3 sequence (DNA): TGTGCCAGCAGTTTAGAGGGTCAGCCCCAGCATTTT. The V gene is TRBV27, the J gene TRBJ1-5; D is unresolved. The CDR3 is made up of 12 amino acids. Germline V gene data show CDR1 as MNHEY and CDR2 as SMNVEV (reference sequence). Trimming stripped 2 bases from V and 6 bases from J, with 5 bases between.

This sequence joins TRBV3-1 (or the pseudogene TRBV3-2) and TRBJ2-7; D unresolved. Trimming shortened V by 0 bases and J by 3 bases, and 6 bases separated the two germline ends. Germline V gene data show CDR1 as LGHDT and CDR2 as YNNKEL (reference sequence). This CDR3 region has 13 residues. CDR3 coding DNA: TGTGCCAGCAGCCAAGAGGGCATCTACGAGCAGTACTTC. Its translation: CASSQEGIYEQYF.

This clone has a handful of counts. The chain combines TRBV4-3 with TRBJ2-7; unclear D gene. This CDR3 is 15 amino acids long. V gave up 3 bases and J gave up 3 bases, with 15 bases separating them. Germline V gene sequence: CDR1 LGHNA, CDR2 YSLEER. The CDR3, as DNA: TGCGCCAGCAGCCAGTTGTCGGTTCCCGTCTACGAGCAGTACTTC. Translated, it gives CASSQLSVPVYEQYF.

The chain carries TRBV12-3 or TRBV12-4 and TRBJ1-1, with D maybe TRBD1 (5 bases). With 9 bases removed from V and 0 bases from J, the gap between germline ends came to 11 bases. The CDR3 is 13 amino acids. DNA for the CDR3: TGTGCCAGTGAAGACAGACTGAACACTGAAGCTTTCTTT. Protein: CASEDRLNTEAFF.

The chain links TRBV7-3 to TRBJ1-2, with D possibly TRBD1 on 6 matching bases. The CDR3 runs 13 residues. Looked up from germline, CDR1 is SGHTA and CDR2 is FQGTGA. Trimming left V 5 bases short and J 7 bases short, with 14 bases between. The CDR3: CASSELTGFGYTF. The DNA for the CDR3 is TGTGCCAGCAGCGAGCTTACAGGGTTTGGCTACACCTTC.

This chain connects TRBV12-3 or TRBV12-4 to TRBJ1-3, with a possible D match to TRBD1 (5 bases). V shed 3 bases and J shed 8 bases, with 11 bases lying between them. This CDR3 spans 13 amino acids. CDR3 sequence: CASSFRGTDTIYF. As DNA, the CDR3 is TGTGCCAGCAGTTTTCGGGGGACGGACACCATATATTTT.

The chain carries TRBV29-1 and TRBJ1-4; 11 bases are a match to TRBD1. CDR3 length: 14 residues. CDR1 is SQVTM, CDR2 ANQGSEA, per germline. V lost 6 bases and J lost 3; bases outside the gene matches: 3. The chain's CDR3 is CSVTGQGANEKLFF. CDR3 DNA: TGCAGCGTGACGGGACAGGGGGCTAATGAAAAACTGTTTTTT.

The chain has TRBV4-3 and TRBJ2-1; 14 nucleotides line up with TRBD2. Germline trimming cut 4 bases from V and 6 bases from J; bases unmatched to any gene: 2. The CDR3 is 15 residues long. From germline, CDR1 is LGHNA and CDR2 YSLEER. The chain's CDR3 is CASSLGTSGSNEQFF. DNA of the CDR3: TGCGCCAGCAGCCTCGGGACTAGCGGGAGCAATGAGCAGTTCTTC.

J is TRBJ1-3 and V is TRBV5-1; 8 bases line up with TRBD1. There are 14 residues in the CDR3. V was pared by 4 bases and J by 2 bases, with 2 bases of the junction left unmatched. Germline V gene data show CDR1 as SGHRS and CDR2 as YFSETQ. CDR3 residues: CASSQDRAGNTIYF. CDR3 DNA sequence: TGCGCCAGCAGCCAGGACAGGGCTGGAAACACCATATATTTT.

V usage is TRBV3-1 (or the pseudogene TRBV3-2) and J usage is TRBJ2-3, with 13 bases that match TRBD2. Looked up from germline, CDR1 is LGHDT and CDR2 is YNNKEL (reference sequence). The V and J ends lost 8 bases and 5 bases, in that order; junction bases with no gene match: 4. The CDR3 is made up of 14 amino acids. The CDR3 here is CASRTSGSRDTQYF. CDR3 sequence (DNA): TGTGCCAGCCGGACTAGCGGGAGTAGAGATACGCAGTATTTT.

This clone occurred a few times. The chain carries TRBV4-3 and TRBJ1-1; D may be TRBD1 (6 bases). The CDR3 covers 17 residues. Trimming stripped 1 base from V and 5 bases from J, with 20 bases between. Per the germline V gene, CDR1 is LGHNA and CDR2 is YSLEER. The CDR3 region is CASSQVHYGQGRTEAFF. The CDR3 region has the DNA TGCGCCAGCAGCCAAGTCCACTACGGGCAGGGGAGAACTGAAGCTTTCTTT.

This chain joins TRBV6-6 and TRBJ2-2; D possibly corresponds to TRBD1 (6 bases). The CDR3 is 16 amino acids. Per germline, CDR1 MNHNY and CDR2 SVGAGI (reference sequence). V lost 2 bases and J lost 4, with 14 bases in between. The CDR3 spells CASSYAGQSLTGELFF. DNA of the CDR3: TGTGCCAGCAGTTACGCCGGACAGAGTCTCACCGGGGAGCTGTTTTTT.